The T cell receptor (beta chain) under discussion was sequenced for a study of blood T cell repertoires in COVID-19. At the level of the study: The origin of the acute and convalescent COVID-19 samples was the United States, Italy and Spain.

The cohort comprised adults aged 18 to 89 years residing in around 25 US areas. The germline V gene encodes CDR1 MDHEN and CDR2 SYDVKM. The CDR3 consists of 14 residues. Trimming removed 7 bases from V and 0 bases from J, with 9 bases in between. TCRdb's table, derived via immunoSEQ multiplex PCR, lists solely in-frame clones and lacks some. Seen here are about 210,000 clones, approximately 80% observed once, and the top ten hold under 4.5%. The source material was PBMCs or T cells enriched from blood (not recorded which). The sequence was collected from a man between 25 and 39 years old with acute COVID-19. This chain links TRBV28 with TRBJ1-4; the D is unclear. CDR3 nucleotide sequence: TGTGCCAGCACCTCAGAACCAACTAATGAAAAACTGTTTTTT. Translated: CASTSEPTNEKLFF.